This TCR beta chain was recorded in a study of molecular identifiers for immune sequencing clone quantification listed by TCRdb under 2018. Study-level background: For a replicate experiment, RNA from 20,000 or 100,000 naive CD8 T cells was divided into five aliquots, of which four were sequenced. The study was a methods study using CD8 T cells to benchmark molecular-identifier clustering-based TCR repertoire sequencing (MIDCIRS) and TCR RNA copy counting. Overall study results and their limits: When barcode sub-clustering was left out, chimeric consensus sequences inflated TCR diversity, with chimeras reaching as high as 47%. Spiked-in Jurkat TCR RNA equal to a single cell's worth was reported to be detectable even within one million naive CD8 T cells. The naive libraries included spiked-in Jurkat TCR RNA (fewer than 11 copies' worth), and this Jurkat TCR RNA is not part of the donor repertoire. Clones above 20 RNA copies held over 99% of molecules in CMV-specific effector cells but under 1% in naive cells. Highly expanded clone sizes could be underestimated because identical TCR molecules may share a barcode. Modeling indicated around 3.2 TCR RNA copies recovered per cell, compared with 7.5 to 10 by digital PCR, which implies a capture efficiency of approximately 29%.

Receptors were amplified or captured by PCR. The instrument was an Illumina HiSeq 4000. Bulk TCR libraries were made following a previously described method, with the TCR primers given in Table S5. The Qiagen AllPrep DNA/RNA kit was used to purify total RNA. Reads from multiple sequencing runs of the same library were pooled before analysis. Under the source paper's analysis protocol: Only reads with exact TCR constant sequence were kept, trimmed to 150 nt, and grouped by their 12-nt molecular barcodes. Reads inside each barcode group were sub-clustered using a 15% Levenshtein threshold, and a quality-weighted consensus sequence was constructed for each RNA molecule. Non-functional sequences were excluded, and lower-count sequences lying one edit away from another sequence were also excluded. Based on a fit of two negative binomial distributions, barcode sub-clusters having less than 20% of the maximum read count were discarded. Using fastp trimming at Q25 and MiXCR clonotype assembly, TCRdb reanalyzed the public sequencing data and kept in-frame beta chains. Each CDR3 protein gets just one entry, which takes the most common genes and DNA from the rows behind it. The authors' filters were not applied to this entry. In all, the sample holds a few hundred thousand distinct CDR3 sequences, and about a fifth of those were seen once. The ten most abundant clones make up about 0.8% of the sample.

Libraries of naive CD8 T cells were built from anywhere between about 17,000 and 1,000,000 sorted cells, with 10%, 30% or 50% of the purified RNA used. Naive CD8 T cells, defined as CD8+CD4-CCR7+CD45RA+, were FACS-sorted into RLT Plus buffer on a BD FACSAria II. To test detection sensitivity, Jurkat RNA equivalent to about eleven TCR copies was spiked into samples of roughly 18,000-1,000,000 naive CD8 T cells. Enrichment of CD8 T cells was performed with RosetteSep CD8+ T Cell Enrichment Cocktail and Ficoll-Paque, after which ACK red cell lysis was carried out. Deletion took 6 bases off V and 3 bases off J, with a span of 14 bases between the germline ends. The CDR3 runs 14 amino acids, cysteine and phenylalanine included. The sequence is cut down to CDR3 DNA, 42 bases in frame from base 1. Sequences DFQATT (CDR1) and SNEGSKA (CDR2) are obtained from the germline V gene (reference sequence). This clonotype was seen more than once but under ten times. There is no known antigen for this receptor. One base away there is no much larger clone; base qualities are not given.

Sequencing was performed on naive CD8+ T cells from blood, with Jurkat cell RNA spiked in. The cell subset or site tag for this specimen amounts to: FACS-sorted CD8+CD4-CCR7+CD45RA+ naive T cells. This receptor was identified in a human donor in good health. Some libraries in this study had Jurkat cell RNA spiked in. The chain couples TRBV20-1 to TRBJ2-2, with the D segment identity uncertain. The nucleotides are TGCAGTGCCACCGGACCGGTTGACACCGGGGAGCTGTTTTTT. This is translated as CSATGPVDTGELFF.